Listed here is a single T cell receptor beta chain. The antigen remains undetermined. Sequencing on ten immunoSEQ deep assay plates was performed for unsorted PBMC DNA. This table comes from immunoSEQ multiplex PCR, and its TCRdb copy is limited to in-frame clones, with some not included. The data contain some 530,000 clones, almost 80% of them seen just once; the ten biggest clones take up 12%. The sample comes from a study of shared clonotypes between healthy human individuals. Study donors comprised healthy, HIV-negative adults devoid of recent acute infection or vaccination. Roughly 89 million PBMCs served as the genomic DNA source for unsorted samples. The study's findings and limits: Enrolling few donors narrowed the genetic and exposure-history diversity that was represented.

The sequencing input was PBMCs. This TCR came from a woman aged 40 to 49 in good health. Some clones in this sample may be carry-over from other donors' samples.

The CDR3 DNA is TGCGCCAGCAGTGTGGCTAGCGGCAGCACAGATACGCAGTATTTT. As protein: CASSVASGSTDTQYF. V is TRBV5-1 and J is TRBJ2-3, with 7 bases identical to TRBD2. V shed 5 bases, J shed 0 bases, and the junction held 6 bases outside the gene matches. Germline V gene lookup returns CDR1 SGHRS and CDR2 YFSETQ. This CDR3 comprises 15 residues.